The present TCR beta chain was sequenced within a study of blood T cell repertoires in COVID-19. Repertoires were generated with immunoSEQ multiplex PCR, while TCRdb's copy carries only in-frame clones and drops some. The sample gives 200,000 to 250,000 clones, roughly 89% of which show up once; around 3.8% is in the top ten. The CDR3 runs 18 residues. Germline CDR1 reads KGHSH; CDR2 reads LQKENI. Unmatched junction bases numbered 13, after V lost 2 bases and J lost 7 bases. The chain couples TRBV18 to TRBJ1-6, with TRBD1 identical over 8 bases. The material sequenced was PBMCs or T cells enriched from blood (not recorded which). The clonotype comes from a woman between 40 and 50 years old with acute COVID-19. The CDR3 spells CASSPYRAGQGSNSPLHF. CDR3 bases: TGTGCCAGCTCACCATACCGGGCCGGACAGGGATCGAATTCACCCCTCCACTTT. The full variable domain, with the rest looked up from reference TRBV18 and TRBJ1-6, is NAGVMQNPRHLVRRRGQEARLRCSPMKGHSHVYWYRQLPEEGLKFMVYLQKENIIDESGMPKERFSAEFPKEGPSILRIQQVVRGDSAAYFCASSPYRAGQGSNSPLHFGNGTRLTVT.